This T cell receptor (beta chain) comes out of a study of T-cell memory formation after mild COVID-19 (dated by TCRdb to the early 2020s). For context, the study as a whole: TCR sequence clusters from the two donors were found to be largely donor specific. T-cell clones expanding and contracting after mild COVID-19 in two donors were tracked by longitudinal TCRalpha and TCRbeta repertoire sequencing. Two young, previously healthy adult volunteers made up the cohort, one male and one female.

Overall study results and their limits: The study covered only a couple of mild cases, and larger cohorts including severe cases with pre-infection samples were considered necessary. SARS-CoV-2 specificity was not confirmed for the second-wave clones peaking on day 37. From day 15 to 85, contracting clones showed balanced CD4/CD8 phenotypes, whereas a second wave of clones that expanded from day 15 to 37 leaned towards CD4+. Contracting CD4+ clones were located mainly in the CM and EM memory subsets, whereas CD8+ clones were found to be enriched in EMRA. Some responding clones were detected in pre-infection memory, which suggested that pre-existing cross-reactive memory T cells had joined the SARS-CoV-2 response.

Ficoll-Paque density gradient centrifugation was the method used to isolate PBMCs. The sequencer listed for this sample is Illumina NovaSeq 6000. Using 5'RACE with constant-segment primers, TCRalpha and TCRbeta cDNA libraries were constructed, with sample barcodes and unique molecular identifiers added in the process. Trizol reagent was used to extract RNA from every sample. The libraries were amplified in two PCR steps, and the second step added a second sample barcode and Illumina TruSeq adapters. Sequencing of the libraries was done on an Illumina NovaSeq, producing 2 x 150 bp paired-end reads. As for the authors' bioinformatics: Reads were demultiplexed and collapsed into UMI-guided consensus sequences with migec v1.2.7. Using mixcr v2.1.11, UMI consensuses were aligned to TRA and TRB V and J templates and then assembled into clonotypes. Clonotypes were classified as expanded or contracted when called significant by both edgeR and NoisET, with noise models trained on biological replicates. edgeR calls used a false discovery rate-adjusted p below 0.01 and a log2 fold-change threshold of 1. As an exploratory analysis of dynamics, max-normalized trajectories of the 1000 most abundant clonotypes were examined by PCA with hierarchical clustering. Separately sequenced CD4+ and CD8+ repertoires were used to assign the CD4 or CD8 phenotype of responding clones. Using fastp trimming at Q25 and MiXCR clonotype assembly, TCRdb reanalyzed the public sequencing data and kept in-frame beta chains. One record per CDR3 amino acid sequence lists the most common genes and DNA. TCRdb assigned the V and J calls; the authors' analysis was not used. The sample data list almost 350,000 distinct CDR3 sequences, and 20% to 25% of these were observed just once. About 21% of the sample rests with the top ten.

On this clonotype itself: Its antigen remains unidentified. There are no base qualities to consult, and no much larger clone falls within one base.

The CDR3 holds 15 amino acids from the cysteine to the phenylalanine. The DNA shown is the 45-base CDR3, in frame from base 1. CDR1 MNHEY and CDR2 SMNVEV were looked up in the germline V gene (reference sequence). Between the V and J ends, shortened by 8 bases and 0 bases respectively, the junction contains 15 bases. The TCR was taken from a man between 18 and 29 years old who had mild COVID-19 (a few samples of this study predate the infection). The sample titles of this study are shuffled in the database, so cell type and time point are left out; the donor was told from shared clones. The V and J segments used are TRBV27 and TRBJ2-3; the D gene is perhaps TRBD2, on 6 matching bases. The sample comprised PBMCs or a T cell subset sorted from them (not recorded which). The base sequence is TGTGCCAGCTCCCCGAGGGGACTTAGCACAGATACGCAGTATTTT. Its translation reads: CASSPRGLSTDTQYF.